The next 29 T cell receptor beta chains were all read from a single sample in a study of blood T cell repertoires in COVID-19. TCRdb's table, derived via immunoSEQ multiplex PCR, lists solely in-frame clones and lacks some. Of hundreds of thousands of clones listed, roughly nine tenths are singletons. Sequencing used PBMCs or T cells enriched from blood (not recorded which). The receptors derive from a woman younger than 45 who had recovered from COVID-19.

This chain connects TRBV13 to TRBJ2-3; tentative D call: TRBD2 (5 bases). V lost 0 bases, J lost 1 base, and 14 bases lay in between. The CDR3 contains 17 residues. CDR1 is PRHDT and CDR2 is FYEKMQ in the germline V gene (reference sequence). The CDR3 DNA reads TGTGCCAGCAGCTTAGGCCTACCGGGGAGTGGCACAGATACGCAGTATTTT. It specifies CASSLGLPGSGTDTQYF. Filled out from reference TRBV13 and TRBJ2-3, the complete variable domain reads AAGVIQSPRHLIKEKRETATLKCYPIPRHDTVYWYQQGPGQDPQFLISFYEKMQSDKGSIPDRFSAQQFSDYHSELNMSSLELGDSALYFCASSLGLPGSGTDTQYFGPGTRLTVL.

This clone was observed a handful of times. The chain joins TRBV28 to TRBJ1-1; the match to TRBD1 covers 10 bases. Germline-derived CDR1 and CDR2 are MDHEN and SYDVKM. This CDR3 is built from 14 residues. Trimming removed 7 bases from V and 5 bases from J; junction bases left unmatched: 7. CDR3 sequence: CASTLDRGRTEAFF. The CDR3 DNA sequence: TGTGCCAGCACCCTAGACAGGGGGCGGACTGAAGCTTTCTTT.

V is TRBV7-2 and J is TRBJ2-3; 7 bases are a match to TRBD1. The CDR3 is 14 amino acids. The J segment lost 6 bases and the V segment lost 5 bases, leaving 8 bases of the junction unmatched. The V gene's germline CDR1 is SGHTA and CDR2 FQGNSA. CDR3 bases: TGTGCCAGCAGCACCAGACAGGGATCGGATACGCAGTATTTT. This codes for CASSTRQGSDTQYF.

The rearrangement links TRBV28 to TRBJ2-7; D is possibly TRBD1 (6 bases). V was shortened by 10 bases and J by 2 bases, with 15 bases between the two germline ends. The germline V gene encodes CDR1 MDHEN and CDR2 SYDVKM. The CDR3 is 13 residues long. The CDR3 reads CATKDRRPYEQYF. In DNA, the CDR3 is TGTGCCACCAAAGACAGGCGCCCCTACGAGCAGTACTTC.

The V and J genes are TRBV18 and TRBJ2-7; the match to TRBD2 covers 9 bases. Germline CDR1 KGHSH, CDR2 LQKENI. The CDR3 length is 16 residues. The J segment lost 0 bases and the V segment lost 5 bases, leaving 8 bases of the junction unmatched. The CDR3 region is CASSAGGTASSYEQYF. CDR3 coding DNA: TGTGCCAGCTCAGCGGGGGGGACAGCAAGCTCCTACGAGCAGTACTTC.

The chain uses TRBV24-1 and TRBJ2-2, with a tentative D call TRBD1 (6 bases). The germline gives CDR1 KGHDR, CDR2 SFDVKD. The CDR3 has 15 amino acids. V was clipped by 6 bases and J by 1 base, with 11 bases between them. The CDR3 nucleotides are TGTGCCACCAGTCTGGACAGTGTGAACACCGGGGAGCTGTTTTTT. Protein product: CATSLDSVNTGELFF.

The chain uses TRBV7-8 and TRBJ2-7; TRBD2 agrees at 10 bases. The germline V gene encodes CDR1 SGHVS and CDR2 FQNEAQ. CDR3 size: 19 residues. J gave up 1 base and V 9 bases, and 21 bases lay outside the gene matches. CDR3 protein: CASASRIAGGLVLSYEQYF. As DNA, the CDR3 is TGTGCCAGTGCCAGTCGGATAGCGGGGGGCCTTGTACTTTCCTACGAGCAGTACTTC. Full variable domain (missing parts from reference TRBV7-8 and TRBJ2-7): GAGVSQSPRYKVAKRGQDVALRCDPISGHVSLFWYQQALGQGPEFLTYFQNEAQLDKSGLPSDRFFAERPEGSVSTLKIQRTQQEDSAVYLCASASRIAGGLVLSYEQYFGPGTRLTVT.

The chain carries TRBV20-1 and TRBJ1-4; D unresolved. The CDR3 runs to 10 residues. Germline V gene data show CDR1 as DFQATT and CDR2 as SNEGSKA (reference sequence). Trimming removed 5 bases from V and 7 bases from J, with 5 bases in between. The CDR3 protein is CSAYSEKLFF. The CDR3 region has the DNA TGCAGTGCTTATTCTGAAAAACTGTTTTTT.

The V and J genes are TRBV18 and TRBJ2-7, with D perhaps TRBD1 (5 bases). CDR1 and CDR2 from the germline V gene are KGHSH and LQKENI. This CDR3 has 15 residues. V dropped 2 bases and J dropped 0 bases, with 11 bases sitting between them. CDR3 amino acids: CASSPVQGSSYEQYF. The CDR3 DNA follows: TGTGCCAGCTCACCAGTCCAGGGTAGCTCCTACGAGCAGTACTTC.

The chain links TRBV15 to TRBJ1-3; D may be TRBD1 (6 bases). Trimming shortened V by 0 bases and J by 2 bases, and 8 bases separated the two germline ends. The CDR3 is 15 residues long. Germline V gene data show CDR1 as LNHNV and CDR2 as YYDKDF (reference sequence). This CDR3 is CATSRDGGPGNTIYF. The CDR3 nucleotides read TGTGCCACCAGCAGAGACGGGGGGCCTGGAAACACCATATATTTT.

The chain employs TRBV28 and TRBJ2-5; 12 bases are a match to TRBD2. The CDR3 spans 15 residues. With 3 bases clipped from V and 9 bases from J, the junction kept 8 bases outside the gene matches. Germline CDR1 is MDHEN and CDR2 is SYDVKM. The chain's CDR3 is CASSFGLAGKWPQYF. CDR3 coding DNA: TGTGCCAGCAGTTTTGGACTAGCGGGGAAATGGCCCCAGTACTTC.

This rearrangement joins TRBV9 to TRBJ2-5, with 11 bases lining up with TRBD2. The V segment lost 3 bases and the J segment 5 bases; nucleotides outside the gene matches: 3. This CDR3 is built from 14 residues. Germline CDR1 and CDR2: SGDLS and YYNGEE. CDR3 nucleotides: TGTGCCAGCAGCGGGACTAGCGGGTTTGAGACCCAGTACTTC. This translates into CASSGTSGFETQYF.

This clone turned up a few times. The chain joins TRBV28 to TRBJ2-5, with D perhaps TRBD2 (6 bases). V lost 2 bases and J 5 bases, leaving 9 bases between the germline ends. The CDR3 has 13 amino acids. Germline V gene sequence: CDR1 MDHEN, CDR2 SYDVKM. The CDR3 DNA follows: TGTGCCAGCAGTTTAGGAGGGACGGAGACCCAGTACTTC. It yields the protein CASSLGGTETQYF.

This chain uses TRBV9 with TRBJ2-7; 8 bases fit TRBD1. Germline CDR1 SGDLS, CDR2 YYNGEE. After removal of 0 bases from V and 5 bases from J, the junction contained 7 bases not matched to a gene. This CDR3 has 15 residues. CDR3 sequence (DNA): TGTGCCAGCAGCGTAGGAGGACAGGGAAGTCACGAGCAGTACTTC. Translating it yields CASSVGGQGSHEQYF.

The chain joins TRBV16 to TRBJ1-5, with D possibly matching TRBD1 (5 bases). V dropped 2 bases and J dropped 7 bases, with 9 bases sitting between them. Germline values: CDR1 KGHSY, CDR2 FQNENV. This CDR3 is 13 amino acids long. The CDR3 DNA is TGTGCCAGCAGCCAAAGGGGTGGGCAGCCCCAGCATTTT. Translated: CASSQRGGQPQHF. The full variable domain, completed using reference TRBV16 and TRBJ1-5, is GEEVAQTPKHLVRGEGQKAKLYCAPIKGHSYVFWYQQVLKNEFKFLISFQNENVFDETGMPKERFSAKCLPNSPCSLEIQATKLEDSAVYFCASSQRGGQPQHFGDGTRLSIL.

V gene TRBV18 combines with J gene TRBJ2-7; 8 nucleotides match TRBD1. Germline CDR1 and CDR2: KGHSH and LQKENI. The J segment lost 0 bases and the V segment lost 4 bases, leaving 5 bases of the junction unmatched. There are 15 residues in the CDR3. The CDR3 sequence: CASSLRGQGSYEQYF. The CDR3 nucleotides are TGTGCCAGCTCACTCCGTGGACAGGGCTCCTACGAGCAGTACTTC. The whole variable domain, remainder taken from reference TRBV18 and TRBJ2-7, is NAGVMQNPRHLVRRRGQEARLRCSPMKGHSHVYWYRQLPEEGLKFMVYLQKENIIDESGMPKERFSAEFPKEGPSILRIQQVVRGDSAAYFCASSLRGQGSYEQYFGPGTRLTVT.

This clone was seen once. The chain carries TRBV19 and TRBJ1-3; D possibly corresponds to TRBD1 (6 bases). Germline V gene data show CDR1 as LNHDA and CDR2 as SQIVND (reference sequence). The length of the CDR3 is 18 residues. Trimming cost V 4 bases and J 0 bases, with 19 bases left between them. In DNA form, the CDR3 reads TGTGCCAGTAGTACCCCGACAGGTCGTCGATCCTCTGGAAACACCATATATTTT. Amino acid sequence: CASSTPTGRRSSGNTIYF. Full variable domain (outside the CDR3, taken from reference TRBV19 and TRBJ1-3): DGGITQSPKYLFRKEGQNVTLSCEQNLNHDAMYWYRQDPGQGLRLIYYSQIVNDFQKGDIAEGYSVSREKKESFPLTVTSAQKNPTAFYLCASSTPTGRRSSGNTIYFGEGSWLTVV.

The V gene is TRBV19, the J gene TRBJ1-2; 9 nucleotides agree with TRBD1. The germline gives CDR1 LNHDA, CDR2 SQIVND (reference sequence). V lost 5 bases and J lost 4; bases outside the gene matches: 8. The CDR3 totals 15 residues. The CDR3 reads CASSPRTGEGYGYTF. The CDR3 nucleotides read TGTGCCAGTAGTCCAAGGACAGGGGAAGGCTATGGCTACACCTTC.

The chain links TRBV5-1 to TRBJ2-5; 12 positions match TRBD1. This CDR3 is 16 amino acids long. Germline lookup yields CDR1 SGHRS and CDR2 YFSETQ. V lost 4 bases and J lost 5; bases outside the gene matches: 9. In nucleotides, the CDR3 is TGCGCCAGCAGCCCCGGGACAGGGGGCGCTGGGGAGACCCAGTACTTC. It specifies CASSPGTGGAGETQYF. The full variable domain, in which reference TRBV5-1 and TRBJ2-5 provide the parts outside the CDR3, is KAGVTQTPRYLIKTRGQQVTLSCSPISGHRSVSWYQQTPGQGLQFLFEYFSETQRNKGNFPGRFSGRQFSNSRSEMNVSTLELGDSALYLCASSPGTGGAGETQYFGPGTRLLVL.

V and J are TRBV10-2 and TRBJ1-1; 11 bases map to TRBD1. Germline V CDR1 and CDR2: WSHSY, SAAADI. The ends lost 6 bases at V and 2 bases at J; junction bases unmatched: 8. The CDR3 covers 16 residues. CDR3 sequence reads: CASRRTGGAGNTEAFF. CDR3 DNA sequence: TGCGCCAGCAGACGGACAGGGGGCGCCGGAAACACTGAAGCTTTCTTT.

The chain combines TRBV2 with TRBJ2-5, with 8 bases lining up with TRBD2. Per germline, CDR1 SNHLY and CDR2 FYNNEI. Losses at the gene ends were 4 bases for V and 5 bases for J; bases not matched to a gene: 9. The CDR3 loop spans 15 amino acids. The CDR3 loop is CASSGLAPEGETQYF. The CDR3 nucleotides are TGTGCCAGCAGTGGACTAGCGCCGGAGGGTGAGACCCAGTACTTC. Full variable domain (missing parts from reference TRBV2 and TRBJ2-5): EPEVTQTPSHQVTQMGQEVILRCVPISNHLYFYWYRQILGQKVEFLVSFYNNEISEKSEIFDDQFSVERPDGSNFTLKIRSTKLEDSAMYFCASSGLAPEGETQYFGPGTRLLVL.

The chain has TRBV28 and TRBJ2-2; 7 bases are shared with TRBD2. The CDR3 has 13 residues. The junction had 5 bases not matched to a gene; V was cut back by 8 bases and J by 5 bases. Germline CDR1 and CDR2: MDHEN and SYDVKM. Here the CDR3 reads CASWRGLTGELFF. As DNA, the CDR3 is TGTGCCAGCTGGCGGGGGTTGACCGGGGAGCTGTTTTTT.

This clone has just a few counts. V is TRBV5-4 and J is TRBJ1-1; 9 bases match TRBD1. The ends lost 4 bases at V and 4 bases at J; junction bases unmatched: 8. CDR3 length: 15 amino acids. CDR1 is SGHNT and CDR2 is YYREEE in the germline V gene (reference sequence). The CDR3 region is CASSLQGARSTEAFF. CDR3 coding DNA: TGTGCCAGCAGCCTACAGGGGGCGCGCAGCACTGAAGCTTTCTTT.

V usage is TRBV12-5 and J usage is TRBJ2-5; 8 nucleotides match TRBD2. V was clipped by 2 bases and J by 4 bases; unmatched bases: 3. Germline loops: CDR1 LGHNT, CDR2 FRNRAP. The CDR3 has 14 amino acids. CDR3 sequence (DNA): TGTGCTAGTGGTTTGAGTCGGGGGGGAGAGACCCAGTACTTC. The encoded protein is CASGLSRGGETQYF.

This chain joins TRBV9 and TRBJ2-2; a weak D match, TRBD1 (5 bases). Per the germline V gene, CDR1 is SGDLS and CDR2 is YYNGEE. This CDR3 contains 17 residues. Trimming stripped 0 bases from V and 6 bases from J, with 18 bases between. CDR3 bases: TGTGCCAGCAGCGTAGCAGGGAACAGCCACGGTGCCGGGGAGCTGTTTTTT. Translation gives CASSVAGNSHGAGELFF.

The chain carries TRBV12-5 and TRBJ2-2, with TRBD2 matching over 8 bases. V lost 2 bases to trimming and J lost 7 bases; unmatched junction nucleotides: 3. The V gene's germline CDR1 is LGHNT and CDR2 FRNRAP. The CDR3 loop spans 14 amino acids. The CDR3 coding sequence is TGTGCTAGTGGTTTGACGGGGGGGCACGGGGAGCTGTTTTTT. Translation: CASGLTGGHGELFF.

The rearrangement uses TRBV6-5 and TRBJ1-5; 9 nucleotides align to TRBD1. This CDR3 contains 14 residues. Trimming at V came to 6 bases and at J to 5 bases, leaving 5 bases not matched to a gene. The V gene's germline CDR1 is MNHEY and CDR2 SVGAGI. The DNA for the CDR3 is TGTGCCAGCAGGGGACAGGGAAGTTATCAGCCCCAGCATTTT. This codes for CASRGQGSYQPQHF.

The rearrangement links TRBV3-1 (or the pseudogene TRBV3-2) to TRBJ1-2; D is undetermined. This CDR3 contains 15 residues. In germline, CDR1 is LGHDT, CDR2 YNNKEL (reference sequence). The germline V and J ends were trimmed by 4 bases and 4 bases, with 16 bases remaining between them. CDR3 loop: CASSPLLGNPYGYTF. The CDR3 nucleotides are TGTGCCAGCAGCCCCCTTCTCGGGAATCCCTATGGCTACACCTTC.

The chain joins TRBV19 to TRBJ2-1; 10 nucleotides agree with TRBD1. Germline CDR1 is LNHDA and CDR2 is SQIVND (reference sequence). CDR3 length: 15 amino acids. The trim removed 6 bases at V and 2 bases at J, leaving 4 bases unmatched. CDR3: CASSPTGGAYNEQFF. CDR3 sequence (DNA): TGTGCCAGTAGCCCGACAGGGGGCGCCTACAATGAGCAGTTCTTC. The full variable domain, completed using reference TRBV19 and TRBJ2-1, is DGGITQSPKYLFRKEGQNVTLSCEQNLNHDAMYWYRQDPGQGLRLIYYSQIVNDFQKGDIAEGYSVSREKKESFPLTVTSAQKNPTAFYLCASSPTGGAYNEQFFGPGTRLTVL.